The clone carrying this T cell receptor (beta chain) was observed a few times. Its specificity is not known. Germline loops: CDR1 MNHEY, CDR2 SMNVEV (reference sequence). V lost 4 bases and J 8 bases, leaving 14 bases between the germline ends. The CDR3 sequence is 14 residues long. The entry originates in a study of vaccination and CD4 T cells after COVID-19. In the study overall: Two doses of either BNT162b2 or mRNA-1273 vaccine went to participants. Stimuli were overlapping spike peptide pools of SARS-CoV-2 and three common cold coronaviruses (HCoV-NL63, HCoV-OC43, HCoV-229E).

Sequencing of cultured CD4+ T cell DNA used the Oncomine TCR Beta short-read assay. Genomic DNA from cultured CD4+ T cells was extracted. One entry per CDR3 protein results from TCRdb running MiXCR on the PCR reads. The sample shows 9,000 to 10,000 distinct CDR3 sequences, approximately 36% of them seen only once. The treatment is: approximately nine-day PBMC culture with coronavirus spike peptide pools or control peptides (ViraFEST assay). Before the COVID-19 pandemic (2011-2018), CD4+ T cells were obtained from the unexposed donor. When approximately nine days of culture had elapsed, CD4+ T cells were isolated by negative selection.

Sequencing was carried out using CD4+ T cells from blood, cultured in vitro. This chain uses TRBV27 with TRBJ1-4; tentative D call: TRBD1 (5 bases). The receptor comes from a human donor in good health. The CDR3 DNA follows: TGTGCCAGCAGTTCCGGGGCGAGGCGGGAAAAACTGTTTTTT. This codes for CASSSGARREKLFF.